The 6 T cell receptor beta chains below come from one sample, sequenced in a study of blood T cell repertoires in COVID-19. The method was immunoSEQ multiplex PCR; TCRdb's version includes in-frame clones alone and lacks a portion of them. The sample contains 210,000 or so clones, 84% of which appear only once. What was sequenced was peripheral blood. Receptors were obtained from a woman of 80 years or more with active or convalescent COVID-19.

This chain joins TRBV19 and TRBJ1-1, with D possibly being TRBD1 (5 bases). CDR1 is LNHDA and CDR2 is SQIVND in the germline V gene (reference sequence). CDR3 length: 15 residues. Trimming shortened V by 5 bases and J by 3 bases, and 16 bases separated the two germline ends. The CDR3 loop is CASSPRPWGDTEAFF. The CDR3 DNA sequence: TGTGCCAGTAGTCCGAGGCCTTGGGGGGACACTGAAGCTTTCTTT.

The CDR3 coding sequence is TGTGCCAGCAGCTTGGTTTCCTTGCAAACAAGCTCTGGGGCCAACGTCCTGACTTTC. This codes for CASSLVSLQTSSGANVLTF. The chain recombines TRBV5-4 with TRBJ2-6; D not resolved. Germline V gene lookup returns CDR1 SGHNT and CDR2 YYREEE (reference sequence). This CDR3 is 19 amino acids long. Trimming shortened V by 0 bases and J by 0 bases, and 16 bases separated the two germline ends.

The CDR3 loop reads CTSSPASHSGLAGGQWWVDEQFF. Written as DNA, the CDR3 is TGCACCAGCAGCCCCGCGAGTCACTCAGGACTAGCGGGAGGGCAATGGTGGGTTGATGAGCAGTTCTTC. The rearrangement uses TRBV1 and TRBJ2-1; TRBD2 is taken as the D call from the table, unchecked against the DNA. TRBV1 is a documented pseudogene. CDR3 length: 23 residues.

The CDR3 DNA is TGTGCCAGCAGTTTAAGCAGGGCACAGCCCCAGCATTTT. Protein product: CASSLSRAQPQHF. V is TRBV27 and J is TRBJ1-5, with D possibly being TRBD1 (5 bases). Germline V CDR1 and CDR2: MNHEY, SMNVEV (reference sequence). V lost 2 bases to trimming and J lost 7 bases, with 9 bases between them. The CDR3 loop spans 13 amino acids.

The chain couples TRBV10-3 to TRBJ2-7; 7 nucleotides line up with TRBD2. This CDR3 is 14 amino acids long. The ends lost 4 bases at V and 4 bases at J; junction bases unmatched: 7. Germline V gene sequence: CDR1 ENHRY, CDR2 SYGVKD. In DNA form, the CDR3 reads TGTGCCATCAGTGTGGGGGGGACGGCGTACGAGCAGTACTTC. Residues: CAISVGGTAYEQYF.

The J gene is TRBJ2-3, the V gene TRBV6-5; 8 bases align to TRBD2. Germline CDR1 and CDR2: MNHEY and SVGAGI. Unmatched junction bases numbered 17, after V lost 6 bases and J lost 12 bases. The CDR3 spans 15 residues. The CDR3, as DNA: TGTGCCAGCAGCCCCTCACTAGCGGAGCTTACGGAACAGTATTTT. It codes for CASSPSLAELTEQYF.